The clone carrying this T cell receptor (beta chain) occurred many times. Its antigen is currently unknown. TCRdb re-analysed the RT-PCR reads in MiXCR, keeping a single row per CDR3 protein. The sample records around 200,000 distinct CDR3 sequences, about 15% being singletons. This entry comes from a study of response to subunit inactivated influenza vaccine. Points from the study as a whole: Seasonal influenza vaccination, on each occasion, was suggested by the authors to recruit few new T cells.

Trimming stripped 5 bases from V and 3 bases from J, with 8 bases between. The CDR3 totals 12 residues. Sequences were derived from CD8+ T cells sorted from PBMCs, sampled 4 to 6 days after vaccination. The chain couples TRBV12-3 or TRBV12-4 to TRBJ2-7, with D possibly TRBD2 on 5 matching bases. The TCR sequence derives from a man aged 45-60 years who received an inactivated influenza vaccine. Here the CDR3 reads CASSPGNYEQYF. The CDR3 DNA reads as TGTGCCAGCAGTCCGGGAAACTACGAGCAGTACTTC.